A single sample gave rise to the 21 T cell receptor beta chains below, sequenced in a study of breast tumors, draining lymph nodes, adjacent tissues. Breast cancer patients provided tissue from their axillary draining lymph nodes. MiXCR, applied by TCRdb to the multiplex PCR reads, yields one record per CDR3 protein. This repertoire shows about 120,000 distinct CDR3 sequences, just under 20% found once; its top ten account for about 3.7%. The sequenced sample consisted of axillary lymph node tissue. These receptors were obtained from a female donor with breast cancer. Some clones in this sample may be carry-over from other donors' samples.

This clonotype was seen at least ten times. This chain joins TRBV2 and TRBJ1-5, with 7 bases fitting TRBD1. The length of the CDR3 is 14 residues. With 3 bases clipped from V and 7 bases from J, the junction kept 6 bases outside the gene matches. Germline loops: CDR1 SNHLY, CDR2 FYNNEI. The CDR3 reads CASSDQGRGQPQHF. The CDR3 DNA reads TGTGCCAGCAGTGACCAGGGCAGGGGGCAGCCCCAGCATTTT.

This clonotype was seen repeatedly, ten times or more. The chain links TRBV30 to TRBJ2-3, with 12 bases fitting TRBD2. The germline gives CDR1 GTSNPN, CDR2 SVGIG (reference sequence). V was pared by 3 bases and J by 5 bases, with 6 bases of the junction left unmatched. The CDR3 consists of 15 residues. The CDR3 coding sequence is TGTGCCTGGAGCGGACTAGCGGGATATTTAGATACGCAGTATTTT. As protein: CAWSGLAGYLDTQYF.

At least ten counts were recorded for this clonotype. V and J are TRBV28 and TRBJ2-3; D remains unclear. Germline CDR1 is MDHEN and CDR2 is SYDVKM. The ends were cut back, 5 bases at V and 7 bases at J, with 10 bases in the middle. The CDR3 extends over 12 amino acids. DNA of the CDR3: TGTGCCAGCAGTCCACCTTTAAATACGCAGTATTTT. Protein sequence: CASSPPLNTQYF.

For this clonotype: A much larger clone lies a single base off, so this may be a read error. The chain uses TRBV12-3 or TRBV12-4 and TRBJ1-3; TRBD1 is a possible D gene (6 bases). The V end lost 6 bases, the J end lost 6 bases, and 15 bases lay between the germline ends. This CDR3 has 14 residues. The CDR3 sequence is CASSVEQGANTIYF. The CDR3 DNA follows: TGTGCCAGCAGCGTAGAACAGGGTGCAAACACCATATATTTT.

This clonotype has ten or more counts. The V call is TRBV19, the J call TRBJ1-2; TRBD1 matches 11 bases. Germline CDR1 and CDR2: LNHDA and SQIVND (reference sequence). The CDR3 runs 17 residues. With V trimmed by 5 bases and J by 6 bases, 14 bases remained unmatched. CDR3 nucleotide sequence: TGTGCCAGTAGTGCCTGGACAGGGGGCGCGTCAGCCGATGGCTACACCTTC. Protein: CASSAWTGGASADGYTF.

On this clonotype itself: This may come from a read error, since a much larger clone is one base off. The rearrangement joins TRBV5-4 to TRBJ1-2; possible D gene TRBD1, 5 bases. Germline values: CDR1 SGHNT, CDR2 YYREEE (reference sequence). The CDR3 length is 14 residues. CDR3 residues: CASSSQGPNYGYSF. The CDR3 DNA sequence: TGTGCCAGCAGCTCGCAGGGCCCCAACTATGGCTACAGCTTC.

This clonotype appeared many times. The J gene is TRBJ2-5, the V gene TRBV20-1; 9 bases agree with TRBD2. The CDR3 is 16 residues long. With V trimmed by 6 bases and J by 0 bases, 11 bases remained unmatched. Germline-derived CDR1 and CDR2 are DFQATT and SNEGSKA (reference sequence). For the CDR3, the DNA is TGCAGTGCCAACCGCCTCGTAGCGGGGGACCAAGAGACCCAGTACTTC. Its translation is CSANRLVAGDQETQYF.

Remarks on this clonotype: A read error may be the cause here, since a much bigger clone is one base away. This chain links TRBV6-6 with TRBJ1-3, with D maybe TRBD1 (6 bases). There are 15 residues in the CDR3. Germline V gene data show CDR1 as MNHNY and CDR2 as SVGAGI (reference sequence). The CDR3 region has the DNA TGTGCCAGCAGAAACGGGGGGGCGAGGGGAAGCACCATATATTTT. It specifies CASRNGGARGSTIYF.

This clonotype showed up many times. The chain joins TRBV3-1 to TRBJ2-5; 9 nucleotides line up with TRBD2. The CDR3 runs 13 residues. Losses at the gene ends were 6 bases for V and 5 bases for J; bases not matched to a gene: 4. Germline V gives CDR1 LGHDT, CDR2 YNNKEL (reference sequence). CDR3 nucleotide sequence: TGTGCCAGCAGTGATAGCGGGGGTGAGACCCAGTACTTC. Amino acid sequence: CASSDSGGETQYF.

As to this clonotype: A much larger clone sits a single nucleotide away, making a read error possible. The V gene is TRBV10-3, the J gene TRBJ1-2; D is perhaps TRBD1 (6 bases). Germline lookup yields CDR1 ENHRY and CDR2 SYGVKD. The CDR3 runs to 14 residues. The CDR3 DNA is TGTGCCATCAGTGAGACAGGGTTGGACTATGGCTACGCCTTC. It codes for CAISETGLDYGYAF.

This clonotype occurred a few times. The V and J genes are TRBV7-9 and TRBJ2-4, with 11 nucleotides matching TRBD2. Germline assignment: CDR1 SEHNR and CDR2 FQNEAQ (reference sequence). The J segment lost 7 bases and the V segment lost 5 bases, leaving 7 bases of the junction unmatched. This CDR3 has 15 amino acids. The CDR3 here is CASSQTSGGTNIQYF. The CDR3 DNA follows: TGTGCCAGCAGCCAAACTAGCGGGGGTACCAACATTCAGTACTTC.

This clonotype was counted once. Since a much larger clone is just one base distant, this may be a read error. The chain recombines TRBV12-3 or TRBV12-4 with TRBJ2-1; perhaps TRBD2 as D (7 bases). CDR3 size: 12 residues. CDR3 residues: CASSLMVGGQLF. The CDR3 region has the DNA TGTGCCAGCAGTTTGATGGTCGGGGGGCAGCTCTTC.

This clonotype was counted many times. The chain joins TRBV20-1 to TRBJ1-4; the D gene is possibly TRBD1 (6 bases). Per germline, CDR1 DFQATT and CDR2 SNEGSKA (reference sequence). Between the trimmed V and J ends, which lost 5 bases and 2 bases, there was a span of 15 bases. This CDR3 is 15 amino acids long. The CDR3 protein is CSARVTGSTNEKLFF. As DNA, the CDR3 is TGCAGTGCTCGAGTAACAGGGTCGACTAATGAAAAACTGTTTTTT.

This clonotype was recorded at least ten times. This chain joins TRBV2 and TRBJ2-2, with D possibly matching TRBD2 (5 bases). The CDR3 has 15 amino acids. The germline V gene encodes CDR1 SNHLY and CDR2 FYNNEI. V was clipped by 9 bases and J by 4 bases, with 18 bases between them. The CDR3: CASTRDGVPTGELFF. In nucleotides, the CDR3 is TGTGCCAGTACCCGAGACGGGGTCCCCACCGGGGAGCTGTTTTTT.

This clonotype was seen ten or more times. This chain joins TRBV6-6 and TRBJ1-6; D unresolved. The germline CDR1 and CDR2 sequences are MNHNY and SVGAGI (reference sequence). V lost 5 bases and J lost 10, with 15 bases in between. This CDR3 spans 14 amino acids. The CDR3 region is CASSTAWSASPLHF. The CDR3 DNA reads as TGTGCCAGCAGTACAGCTTGGTCAGCATCACCCCTCCACTTT.

In its sample, this clonotype was seen many times. V usage is TRBV10-2 and J usage is TRBJ1-4; possible D gene TRBD1, 6 bases. Germline lookup yields CDR1 WSHSY and CDR2 SAAADI. V shed 6 bases and J shed 4 bases, with 18 bases lying between them. This CDR3 is built from 16 residues. The CDR3 DNA sequence: TGCGCCAGCAGCGAAGGGGGAGGCAGCCTTAATGAAAAACTGTTTTTT. Its protein product is CASSEGGGSLNEKLFF.

Turning to this clonotype: One end of the junction fails to match germline, which may point to a read error. Here the CDR3 reads CASSLNRGINYERYF. Here the CDR3 DNA reads TGCGCTAGCAGCCTAAACAGGGGGATAAACTACGAGCGGTACTTC. The chain employs TRBV5-1 and TRBJ2-7; 8 bases agree with TRBD1. The CDR3 is 15 amino acids. Germline CDR1 reads SGHRS; CDR2 reads YFSETQ.

This clonotype was recorded many times. The chain links TRBV24-1 to TRBJ2-5; 7 positions match TRBD2. The CDR3 runs to 14 residues. The junction had 7 bases not matched to a gene; V was cut back by 5 bases and J by 5 bases. Germline CDR1 and CDR2: KGHDR and SFDVKD. The CDR3: CATSGTRDVETQYF. CDR3 in DNA: TGTGCCACCAGTGGGACTAGGGACGTGGAGACCCAGTACTTC.

This clonotype was detected a few times. J is TRBJ2-3 and V is TRBV6-2 or TRBV6-3; D call uncertain. The CDR3 runs to 14 residues. Germline V gives CDR1 MNHEY, CDR2 SVGEGT. V gave up 6 bases and J gave up 2 bases, with 12 bases separating them. CDR3 protein: CASRHNTATDTQYF. In DNA form, the CDR3 reads TGTGCCAGCAGGCACAATACGGCCACAGATACGCAGTATTTT.

This clonotype was recorded at least ten times. The chain couples TRBV5-6 to TRBJ2-1; either TRBD1 or TRBD2 may fit D (6 bases each). The CDR3 spans 16 residues. Germline-derived CDR1 and CDR2 are SGHDT and YYEEEE. The V and J ends lost 2 bases and 0 bases respectively, with 12 bases between them. The CDR3, as DNA: TGTGCCAGCAGCTTTCGACAGGAGGGCTCCTACAATGAGCAGTTCTTC. This encodes CASSFRQEGSYNEQFF.

This clonotype was counted ten times or more. J is TRBJ1-2 and V is TRBV19; D ambiguous. The germline gives CDR1 LNHDA, CDR2 SQIVND (reference sequence). The germline V and J ends were trimmed by 3 bases and 0 bases, with 8 bases remaining between them. The CDR3 is made up of 14 amino acids. CDR3: CASSIGGSNYGYTF. CDR3 coding DNA: TGTGCCAGTAGTATCGGAGGGTCTAACTATGGCTACACCTTC.